This T cell receptor beta chain was documented in a study of blood T cell repertoires in COVID-19. Study in general: Acute and convalescent COVID-19 samples came from the United States, Italy and Spain. PBMCs, B-cell-depleted T cells, or T cells were the source of the cDNA or gDNA that made up the material.

In the original analysis: Reference gene primer amplification gave estimated nucleated cell counts. Only in-frame clones appear in the TCRdb table, and some are missing; sequencing was by immunoSEQ multiplex PCR. That table furnishes V, J and clone size, whereas the DNA furnished D and trimming. The sample lists roughly 250,000 clones, about 80% occurring once. V was cut by 10 bases and J by 1 base, with 18 bases left in between. The CDR3 totals 15 residues. The V gene's germline CDR1 is MDHEN and CDR2 SYDVKM. The clonotype originates from a woman aged 80 or over with acute or convalescent COVID-19. Sequencing input: peripheral blood. V and J are TRBV28 and TRBJ2-3; tentative D call: TRBD1 (6 bases). The CDR3 here is CATKGGSFRTDTQYF. As DNA, the CDR3 is TGTGCCACTAAAGGGGGTTCATTCCGCACAGATACGCAGTATTTT.